This T cell receptor beta chain was captured by sequencing in a study of blood T cell repertoires in COVID-19. Study in general: Specimens from acute and convalescent COVID-19 originated in the United States, Italy and Spain.

Participants came from fewer than 25 US areas, aged about 18 to 95 years. Repertoires were generated with immunoSEQ multiplex PCR, while TCRdb's copy carries only in-frame clones and drops some. Here the sample spans about 210,000 clones, roughly 87% being singletons. Germline CDR1 reads SEHNR; CDR2 reads FQNEAQ (reference sequence). Trimming cost V 1 base and J 0 bases; bases outside gene matches: 8. The CDR3 contains 19 residues. This sequence was found in a man younger than 30 with acute COVID-19. The chain employs TRBV7-9 and TRBJ2-4; 11 nucleotides line up with TRBD2. Input material: PBMCs or T cells enriched from blood (not recorded which). The CDR3: CASSLVGLAGRIAKNIQYF. The CDR3 region has the DNA TGTGCCAGCAGCTTAGTAGGACTAGCGGGCCGAATAGCCAAAAACATTCAGTACTTC.